This T cell receptor beta chain was sequenced in a study of control samples from healthy donors and cancer patients. CDR3 length equals 15 residues. V lost 6 bases, J lost 5 bases, and 20 bases lay in between. The V gene's germline CDR1 is SGHVS and CDR2 FQNEAQ. The data were produced by immunoSEQ multiplex PCR, yet TCRdb's version contains in-frame clones alone and is incomplete. Of about 94,000 clones in the sample, approximately 90% are singletons; the top ten hold 3% to 4.5%. The receptor's source is a woman younger than 35 in good health. J is TRBJ2-7 and V is TRBV7-8; D might be TRBD1 (5 bases). Sequenced sample: blood. As DNA, the CDR3 is TGTGCCAGCAGGGGTAGGGGTATATCGCTCCACGAGCAGTACTTC. Translation gives CASRGRGISLHEQYF. The variable domain in full, with the rest retrieved from reference TRBV7-8 and TRBJ2-7, is GAGVSQSPRYKVAKRGQDVALRCDPISGHVSLFWYQQALGQGPEFLTYFQNEAQLDKSGLPSDRFFAERPEGSVSTLKIQRTQQEDSAVYLCASRGRGISLHEQYFGPGTRLTVT.